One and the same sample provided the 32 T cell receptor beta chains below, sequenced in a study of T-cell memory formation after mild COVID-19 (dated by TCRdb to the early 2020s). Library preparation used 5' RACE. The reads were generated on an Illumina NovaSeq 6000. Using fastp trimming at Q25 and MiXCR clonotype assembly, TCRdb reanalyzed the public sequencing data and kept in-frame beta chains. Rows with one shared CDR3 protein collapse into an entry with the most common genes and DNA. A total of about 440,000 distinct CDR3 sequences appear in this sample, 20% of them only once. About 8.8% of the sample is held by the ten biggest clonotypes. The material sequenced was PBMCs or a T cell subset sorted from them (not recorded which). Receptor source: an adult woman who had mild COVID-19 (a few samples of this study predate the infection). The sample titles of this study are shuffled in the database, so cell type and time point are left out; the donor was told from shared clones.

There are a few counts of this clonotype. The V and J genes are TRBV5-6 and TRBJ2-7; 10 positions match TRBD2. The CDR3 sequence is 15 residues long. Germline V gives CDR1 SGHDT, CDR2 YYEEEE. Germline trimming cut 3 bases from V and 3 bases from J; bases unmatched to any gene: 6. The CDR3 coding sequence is TGTGCCAGCAGCTCGTGGACTAGCGGCTTCTACGAGCAGTACTTC. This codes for CASSSWTSGFYEQYF.

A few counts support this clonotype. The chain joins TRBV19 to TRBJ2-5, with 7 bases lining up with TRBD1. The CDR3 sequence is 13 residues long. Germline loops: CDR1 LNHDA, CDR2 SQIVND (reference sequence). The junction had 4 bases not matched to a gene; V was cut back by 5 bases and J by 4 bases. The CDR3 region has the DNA TGTGCCAGTAGTCGACCAGGGGGAGAGACCCAGTACTTC. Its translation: CASSRPGGETQYF.

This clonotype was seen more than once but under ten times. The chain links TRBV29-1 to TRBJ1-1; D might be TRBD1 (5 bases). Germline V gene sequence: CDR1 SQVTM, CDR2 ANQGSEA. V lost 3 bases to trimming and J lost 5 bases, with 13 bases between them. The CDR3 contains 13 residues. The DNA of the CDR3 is TGCAGCGTTGATGGAGGGGATTGGACTGAAGCTTTCTTT. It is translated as CSVDGGDWTEAFF.

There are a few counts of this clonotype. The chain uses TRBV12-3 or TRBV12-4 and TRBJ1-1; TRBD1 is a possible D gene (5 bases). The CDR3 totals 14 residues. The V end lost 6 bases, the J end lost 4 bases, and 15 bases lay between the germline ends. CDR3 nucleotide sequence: TGTGCCAGCAGAACGACAGTATCGGGCACTGAAGCTTTCTTT. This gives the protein CASRTTVSGTEAFF.

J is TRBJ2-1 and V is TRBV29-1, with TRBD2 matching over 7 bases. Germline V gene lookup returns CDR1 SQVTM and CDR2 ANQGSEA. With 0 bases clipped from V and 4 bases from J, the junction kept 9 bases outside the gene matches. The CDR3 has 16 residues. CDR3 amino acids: CSVEDLVSGVYNEQFF. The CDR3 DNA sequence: TGCAGCGTTGAAGATCTTGTCAGCGGGGTTTACAATGAGCAGTTCTTC.

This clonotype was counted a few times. Here the CDR3 DNA reads TGTGCCAGCAGTTTTGGCCTTCTTACCGGGGAGCTGTTTTTT. Translated: CASSFGLLTGELFF. This chain connects TRBV27 to TRBJ2-2; no clear D gene. Trimming stripped 3 bases from V and 5 bases from J, with 10 bases between. Germline V gives CDR1 MNHEY, CDR2 SMNVEV (reference sequence). CDR3 length: 14 amino acids.

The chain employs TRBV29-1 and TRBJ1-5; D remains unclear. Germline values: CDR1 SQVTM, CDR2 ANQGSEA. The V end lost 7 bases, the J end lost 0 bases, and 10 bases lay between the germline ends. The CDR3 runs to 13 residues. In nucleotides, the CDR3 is TGCAGCGCCCCCCCTTATAGCAATCAGCCCCAGCATTTT. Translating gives CSAPPYSNQPQHF.

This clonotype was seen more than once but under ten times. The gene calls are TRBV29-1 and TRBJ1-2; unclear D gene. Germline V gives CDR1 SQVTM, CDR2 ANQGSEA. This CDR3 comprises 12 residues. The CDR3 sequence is CITTEEVYGYTF. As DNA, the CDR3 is TGCATTACCACGGAGGAGGTCTATGGCTACACCTTC.

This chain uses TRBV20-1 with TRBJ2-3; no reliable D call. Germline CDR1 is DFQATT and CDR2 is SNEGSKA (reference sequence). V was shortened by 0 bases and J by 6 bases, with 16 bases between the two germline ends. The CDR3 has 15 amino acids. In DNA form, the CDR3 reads TGCAGTGCTAGAGATCTAGGATGGAGTATCGATACGCAGTATTTT. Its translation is CSARDLGWSIDTQYF.

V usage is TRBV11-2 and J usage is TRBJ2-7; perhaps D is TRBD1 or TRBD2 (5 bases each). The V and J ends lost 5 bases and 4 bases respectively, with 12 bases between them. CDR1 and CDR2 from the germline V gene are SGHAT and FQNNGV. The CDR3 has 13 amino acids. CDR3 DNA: TGTGCCAGCAGCCCCCGGGGCCGGTACGAGCAGTACTTC. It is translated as CASSPRGRYEQYF.

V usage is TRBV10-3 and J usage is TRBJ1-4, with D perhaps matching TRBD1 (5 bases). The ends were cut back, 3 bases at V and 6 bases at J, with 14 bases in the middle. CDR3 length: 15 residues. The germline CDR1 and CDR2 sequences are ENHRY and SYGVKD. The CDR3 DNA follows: TGTGCCATCAGTGACGCCCAGGGCCCTTATGAAAAACTGTTTTTT. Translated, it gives CAISDAQGPYEKLFF.

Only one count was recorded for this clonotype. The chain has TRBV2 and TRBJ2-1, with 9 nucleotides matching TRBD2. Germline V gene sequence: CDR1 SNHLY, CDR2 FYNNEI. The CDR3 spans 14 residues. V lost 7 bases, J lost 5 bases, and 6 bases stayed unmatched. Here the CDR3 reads CASMGLAGHNEQFF. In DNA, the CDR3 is TGTGCCAGCATGGGGCTAGCGGGACACAATGAGCAGTTCTTC.

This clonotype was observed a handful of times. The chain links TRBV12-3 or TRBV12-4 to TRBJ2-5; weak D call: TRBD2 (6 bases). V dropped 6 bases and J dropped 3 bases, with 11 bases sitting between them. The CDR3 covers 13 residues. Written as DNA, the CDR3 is TGTGCCAGCAGAGGAGGGAGTGAAGAGACCCAGTACTTC. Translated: CASRGGSEETQYF.

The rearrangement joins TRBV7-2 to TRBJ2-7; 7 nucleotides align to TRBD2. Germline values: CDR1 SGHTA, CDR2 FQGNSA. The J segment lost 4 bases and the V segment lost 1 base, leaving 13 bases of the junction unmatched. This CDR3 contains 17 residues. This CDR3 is CASSLGTYGGSRYEQYF. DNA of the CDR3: TGTGCCAGCAGCTTAGGTACCTACGGCGGGAGTAGGTACGAGCAGTACTTC.

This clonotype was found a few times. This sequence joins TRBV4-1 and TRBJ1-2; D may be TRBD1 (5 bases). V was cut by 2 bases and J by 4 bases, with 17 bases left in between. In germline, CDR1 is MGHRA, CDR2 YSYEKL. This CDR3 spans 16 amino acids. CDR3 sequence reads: CASSQNTGGEGYGYTF. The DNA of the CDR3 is TGCGCCAGCAGCCAAAATACGGGGGGAGAGGGCTATGGCTACACCTTC.

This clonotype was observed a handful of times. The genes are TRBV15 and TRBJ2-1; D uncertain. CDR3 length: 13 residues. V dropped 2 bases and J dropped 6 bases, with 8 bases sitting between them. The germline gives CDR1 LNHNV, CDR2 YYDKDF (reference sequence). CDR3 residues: CATSRPEVNEQFF. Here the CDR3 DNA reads TGTGCCACCAGCAGACCGGAAGTCAATGAGCAGTTCTTC.

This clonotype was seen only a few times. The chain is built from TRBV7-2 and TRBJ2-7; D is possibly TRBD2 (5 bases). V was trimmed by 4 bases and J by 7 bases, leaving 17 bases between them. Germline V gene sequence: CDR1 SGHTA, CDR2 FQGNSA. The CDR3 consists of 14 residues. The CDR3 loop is CASSSDFVRGEQYF. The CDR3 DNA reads TGTGCCAGCAGCTCGGACTTCGTCCGTGGAGAGCAGTACTTC.

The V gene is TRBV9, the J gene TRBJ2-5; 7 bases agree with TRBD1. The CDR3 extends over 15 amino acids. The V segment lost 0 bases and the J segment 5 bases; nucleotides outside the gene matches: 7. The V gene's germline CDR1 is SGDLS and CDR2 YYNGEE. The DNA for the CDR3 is TGTGCCAGCAGCGTAGAGAACAGGGGTTGGGAGACCCAGTACTTC. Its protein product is CASSVENRGWETQYF. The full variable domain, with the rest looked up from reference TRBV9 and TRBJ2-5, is DSGVTQTPKHLITATGQRVTLRCSPRSGDLSVYWYQQSLDQGLQFLIQYYNGEERAKGNILERFSAQQFPDLHSELNLSSLELGDSALYFCASSVENRGWETQYFGPGTRLLVL.

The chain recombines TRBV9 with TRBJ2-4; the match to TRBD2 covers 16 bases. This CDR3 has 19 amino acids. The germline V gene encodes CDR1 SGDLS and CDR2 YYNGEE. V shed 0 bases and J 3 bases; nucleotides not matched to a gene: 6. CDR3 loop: CASSVEGLAGGLDKNIQYF. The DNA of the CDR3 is TGTGCCAGCAGCGTAGAGGGACTAGCGGGGGGGCTGGACAAAAACATTCAGTACTTC. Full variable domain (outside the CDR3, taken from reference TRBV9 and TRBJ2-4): DSGVTQTPKHLITATGQRVTLRCSPRSGDLSVYWYQQSLDQGLQFLIQYYNGEERAKGNILERFSAQQFPDLHSELNLSSLELGDSALYFCASSVEGLAGGLDKNIQYFGAGTRLSVL.

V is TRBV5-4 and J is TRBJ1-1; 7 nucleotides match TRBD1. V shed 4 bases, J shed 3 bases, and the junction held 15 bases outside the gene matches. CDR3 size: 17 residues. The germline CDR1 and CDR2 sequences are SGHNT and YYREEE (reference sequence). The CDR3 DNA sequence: TGTGCCAGCAGCACAACTCGTCCGGGACAGAGCCACACTGAAGCTTTCTTT. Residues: CASSTTRPGQSHTEAFF. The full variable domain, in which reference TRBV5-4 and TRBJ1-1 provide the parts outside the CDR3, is ETGVTQSPTHLIKTRGQQVTLRCSSQSGHNTVSWYQQALGQGPQFIFQYYREEENGRGNFPPRFSGLQFPNYSSELNVNALELDDSALYLCASSTTRPGQSHTEAFFGQGTRLTVV.

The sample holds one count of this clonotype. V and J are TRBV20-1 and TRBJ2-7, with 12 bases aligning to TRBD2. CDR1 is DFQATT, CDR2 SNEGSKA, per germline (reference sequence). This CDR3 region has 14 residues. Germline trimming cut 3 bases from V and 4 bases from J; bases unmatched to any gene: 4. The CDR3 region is CSARETSGRYEQYF. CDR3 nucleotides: TGCAGTGCTAGGGAGACTAGCGGGAGATACGAGCAGTACTTC.

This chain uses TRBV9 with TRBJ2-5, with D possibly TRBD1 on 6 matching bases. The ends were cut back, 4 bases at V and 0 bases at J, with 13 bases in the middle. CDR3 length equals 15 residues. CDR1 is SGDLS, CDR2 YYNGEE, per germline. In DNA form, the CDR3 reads TGTGCCAGCAGCATCCTAGGACAGTACCAAGAGACCCAGTACTTC. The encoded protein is CASSILGQYQETQYF.

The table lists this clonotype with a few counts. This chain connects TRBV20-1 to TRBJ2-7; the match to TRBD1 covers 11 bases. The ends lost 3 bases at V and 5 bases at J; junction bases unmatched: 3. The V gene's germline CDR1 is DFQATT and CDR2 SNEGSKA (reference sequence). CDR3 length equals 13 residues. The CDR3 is CSARGQGGNEQYF. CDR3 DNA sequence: TGCAGTGCTAGGGGACAGGGGGGCAACGAGCAGTACTTC.

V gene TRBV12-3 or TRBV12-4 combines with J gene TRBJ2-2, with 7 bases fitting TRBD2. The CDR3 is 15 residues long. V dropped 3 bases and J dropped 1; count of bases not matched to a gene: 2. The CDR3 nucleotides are TGTGCCAGCAGTTTCGGGGAGGGGAACACCGGGGAGCTGTTTTTT. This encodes CASSFGEGNTGELFF.

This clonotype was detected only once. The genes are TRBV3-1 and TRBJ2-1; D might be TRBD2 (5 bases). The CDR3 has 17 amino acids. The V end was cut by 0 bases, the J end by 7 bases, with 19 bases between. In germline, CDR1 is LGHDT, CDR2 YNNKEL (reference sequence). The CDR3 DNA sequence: TGTGCCAGCAGCCAAGATGGGATCCATCATGCGGGTAATGAGCAGTTCTTC. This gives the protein CASSQDGIHHAGNEQFF.

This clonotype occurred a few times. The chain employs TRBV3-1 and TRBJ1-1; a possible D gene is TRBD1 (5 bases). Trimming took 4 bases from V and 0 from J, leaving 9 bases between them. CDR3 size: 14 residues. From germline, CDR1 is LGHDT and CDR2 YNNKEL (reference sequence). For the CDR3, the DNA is TGTGCCAGCAGCCGCTTACAGGTGAACACTGAAGCTTTCTTT. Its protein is CASSRLQVNTEAFF.

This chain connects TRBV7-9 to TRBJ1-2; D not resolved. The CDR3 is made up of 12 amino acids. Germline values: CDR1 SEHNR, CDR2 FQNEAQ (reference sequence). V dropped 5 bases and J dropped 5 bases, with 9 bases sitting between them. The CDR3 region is CASSPSEYGYTF. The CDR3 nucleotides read TGTGCCAGCAGCCCCAGCGAATATGGCTACACCTTC.

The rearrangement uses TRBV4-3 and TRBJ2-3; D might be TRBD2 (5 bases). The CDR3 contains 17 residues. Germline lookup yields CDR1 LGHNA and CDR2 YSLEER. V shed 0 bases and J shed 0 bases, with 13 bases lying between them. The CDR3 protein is CASSQDISGSSTDTQYF. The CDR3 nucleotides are TGCGCCAGCAGCCAAGATATAAGCGGCTCTAGCACAGATACGCAGTATTTT.

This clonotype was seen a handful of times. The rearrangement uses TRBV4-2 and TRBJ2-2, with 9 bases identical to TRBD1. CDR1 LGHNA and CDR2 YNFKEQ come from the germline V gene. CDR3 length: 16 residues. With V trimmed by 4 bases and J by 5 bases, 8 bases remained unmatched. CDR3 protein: CASSPLGDRVTGELFF. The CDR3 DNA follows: TGTGCCAGCAGCCCCCTAGGGGACAGGGTTACCGGGGAGCTGTTTTTT.

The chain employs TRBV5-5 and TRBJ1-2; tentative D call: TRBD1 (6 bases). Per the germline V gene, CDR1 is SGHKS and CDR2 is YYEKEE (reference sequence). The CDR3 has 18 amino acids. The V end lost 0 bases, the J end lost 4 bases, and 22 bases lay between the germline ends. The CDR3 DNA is TGTGCCAGCAGCTTGGGGCCAGGGGTCGCGGAGAGTCTCTATGGCTACACCTTC. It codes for CASSLGPGVAESLYGYTF. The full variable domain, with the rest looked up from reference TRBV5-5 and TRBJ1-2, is DAGVTQSPTHLIKTRGQQVTLRCSPISGHKSVSWYQQVLGQGPQFIFQYYEKEERGRGNFPDRFSARQFPNYSSELNVNALLLGDSALYLCASSLGPGVAESLYGYTFGSGTRLTVV.

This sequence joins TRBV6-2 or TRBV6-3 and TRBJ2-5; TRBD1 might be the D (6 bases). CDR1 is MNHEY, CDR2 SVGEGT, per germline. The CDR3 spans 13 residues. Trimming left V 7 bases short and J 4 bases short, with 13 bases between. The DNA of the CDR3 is TGTGCCAGCACCCATATAGGGGGAGAGACCCAGTACTTC. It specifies CASTHIGGETQYF.

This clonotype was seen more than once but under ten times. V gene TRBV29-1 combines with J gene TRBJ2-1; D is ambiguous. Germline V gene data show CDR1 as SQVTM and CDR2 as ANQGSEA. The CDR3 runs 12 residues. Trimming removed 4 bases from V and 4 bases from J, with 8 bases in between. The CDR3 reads CSVGTRYNEQFF. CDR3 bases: TGCAGCGTTGGGACGAGGTACAATGAGCAGTTCTTC.